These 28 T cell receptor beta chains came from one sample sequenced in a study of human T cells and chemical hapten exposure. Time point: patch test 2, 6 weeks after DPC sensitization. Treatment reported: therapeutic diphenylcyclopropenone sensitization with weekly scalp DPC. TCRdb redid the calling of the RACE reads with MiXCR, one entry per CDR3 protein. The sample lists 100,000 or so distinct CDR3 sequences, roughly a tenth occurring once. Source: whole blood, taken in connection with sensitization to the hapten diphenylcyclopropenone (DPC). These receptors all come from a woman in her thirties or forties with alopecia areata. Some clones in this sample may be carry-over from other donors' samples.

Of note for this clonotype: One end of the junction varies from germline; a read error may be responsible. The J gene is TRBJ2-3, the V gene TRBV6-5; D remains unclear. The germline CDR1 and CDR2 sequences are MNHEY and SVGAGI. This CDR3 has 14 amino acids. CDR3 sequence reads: CASSYGPRGDTRYF. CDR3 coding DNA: TGTGCCAGCAGTTACGGGCCAAGAGGAGATACGCGGTATTTT.

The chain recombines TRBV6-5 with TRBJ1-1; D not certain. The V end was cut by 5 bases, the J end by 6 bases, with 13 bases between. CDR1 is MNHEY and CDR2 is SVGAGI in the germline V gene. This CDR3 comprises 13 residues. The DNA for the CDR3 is TGTGCCAGCAGTCGAACAACGGTACCTGAAGCTTTCTTT. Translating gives CASSRTTVPEAFF.

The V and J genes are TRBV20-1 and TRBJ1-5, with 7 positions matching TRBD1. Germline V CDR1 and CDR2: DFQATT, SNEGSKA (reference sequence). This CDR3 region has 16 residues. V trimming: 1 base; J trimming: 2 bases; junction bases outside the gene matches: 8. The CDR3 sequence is CSARVRGRGGNQPQHF. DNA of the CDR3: TGCAGTGCTAGAGTGAGGGGGCGGGGAGGCAATCAGCCCCAGCATTTT.

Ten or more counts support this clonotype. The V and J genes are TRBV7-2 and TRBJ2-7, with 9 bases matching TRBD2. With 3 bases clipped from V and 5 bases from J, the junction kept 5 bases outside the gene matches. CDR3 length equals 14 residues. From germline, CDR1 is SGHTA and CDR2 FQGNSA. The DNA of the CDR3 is TGTGCCAGCAGCTTTAGGAGCGGGAGGAACGAGCAGTACTTC. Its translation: CASSFRSGRNEQYF. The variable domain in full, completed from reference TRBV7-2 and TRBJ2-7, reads GAGVSQSPSNKVTEKGKDVELRCDPISGHTALYWYRQSLGQGLEFLIYFQGNSAPDKSGLPSDRFSAERTGGSVSTLTIQRTQQEDSAVYLCASSFRSGRNEQYFGPGTRLTVT.

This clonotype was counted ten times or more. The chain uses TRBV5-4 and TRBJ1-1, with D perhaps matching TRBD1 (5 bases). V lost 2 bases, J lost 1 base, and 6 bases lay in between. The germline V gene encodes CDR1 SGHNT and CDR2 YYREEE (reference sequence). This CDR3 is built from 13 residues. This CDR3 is CASSLGENTEAFF. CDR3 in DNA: TGTGCCAGCAGCTTAGGGGAGAACACTGAAGCTTTCTTT.

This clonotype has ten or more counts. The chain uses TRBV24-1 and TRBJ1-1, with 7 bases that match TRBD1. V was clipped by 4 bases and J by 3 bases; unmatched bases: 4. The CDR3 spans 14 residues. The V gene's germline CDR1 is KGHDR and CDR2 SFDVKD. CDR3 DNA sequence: TGTGCCACCAGTGACAATACAGGGGACACTGAAGCTTTCTTT. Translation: CATSDNTGDTEAFF.

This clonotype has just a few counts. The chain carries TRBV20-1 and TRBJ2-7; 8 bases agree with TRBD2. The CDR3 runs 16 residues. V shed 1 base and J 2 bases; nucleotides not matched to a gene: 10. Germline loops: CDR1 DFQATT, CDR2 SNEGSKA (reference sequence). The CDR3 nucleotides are TGCAGTGCTAGAGGAAACCTAGCGGGCCGACCCTACGAGCAGTACTTC. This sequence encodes CSARGNLAGRPYEQYF.

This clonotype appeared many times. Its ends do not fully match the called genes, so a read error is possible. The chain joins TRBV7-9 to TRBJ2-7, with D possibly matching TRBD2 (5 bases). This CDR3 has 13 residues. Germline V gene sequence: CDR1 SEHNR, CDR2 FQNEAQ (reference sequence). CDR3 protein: CASSAAGLGSFNF. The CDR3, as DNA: TGTGCCAGCAGTGCTGCCGGACTGGGGTCTTTTAACTTC.

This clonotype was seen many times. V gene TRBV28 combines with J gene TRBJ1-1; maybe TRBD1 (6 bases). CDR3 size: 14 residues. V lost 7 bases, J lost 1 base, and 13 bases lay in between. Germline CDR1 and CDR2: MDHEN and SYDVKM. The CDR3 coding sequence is TGTGCCAGCATCTTCCTAGGGGGGAACACTGAAGCTTTCTTT. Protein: CASIFLGGNTEAFF.

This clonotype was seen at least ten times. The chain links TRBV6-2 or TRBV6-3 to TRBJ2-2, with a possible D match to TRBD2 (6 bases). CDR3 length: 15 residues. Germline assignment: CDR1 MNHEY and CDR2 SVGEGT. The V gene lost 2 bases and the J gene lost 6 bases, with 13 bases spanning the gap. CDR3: CASSYRWTNPGELFF. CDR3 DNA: TGTGCCAGCAGTTACCGATGGACTAACCCCGGGGAGCTGTTTTTT.

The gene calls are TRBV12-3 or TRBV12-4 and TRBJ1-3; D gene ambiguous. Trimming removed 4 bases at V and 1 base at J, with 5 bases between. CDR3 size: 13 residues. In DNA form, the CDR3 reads TGTGCCAGCAGTTCACTATCTGGAAACACCATATATTTT. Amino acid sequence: CASSSLSGNTIYF.

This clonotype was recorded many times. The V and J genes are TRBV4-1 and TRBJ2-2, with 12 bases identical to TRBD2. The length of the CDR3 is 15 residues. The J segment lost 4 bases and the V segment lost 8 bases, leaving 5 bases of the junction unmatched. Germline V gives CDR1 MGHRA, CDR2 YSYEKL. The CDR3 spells CASGLAGGATGELFF. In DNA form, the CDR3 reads TGCGCCAGCGGGCTAGCGGGAGGGGCCACCGGGGAGCTGTTTTTT.

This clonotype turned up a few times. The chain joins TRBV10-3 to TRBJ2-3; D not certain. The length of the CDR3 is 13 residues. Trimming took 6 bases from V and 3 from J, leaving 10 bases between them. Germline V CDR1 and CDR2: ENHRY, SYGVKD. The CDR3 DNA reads TGTGCCATCAGGCGTGTTCCTACAGATACGCAGTATTTT. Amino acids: CAIRRVPTDTQYF.

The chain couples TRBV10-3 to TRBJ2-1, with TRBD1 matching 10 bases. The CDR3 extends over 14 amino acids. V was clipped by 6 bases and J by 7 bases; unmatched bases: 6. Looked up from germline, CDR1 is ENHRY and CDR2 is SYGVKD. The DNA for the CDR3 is TGTGCCATCAGCGCCAGGACAGGGGGGAATGAGCAGTTCTTC. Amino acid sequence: CAISARTGGNEQFF.

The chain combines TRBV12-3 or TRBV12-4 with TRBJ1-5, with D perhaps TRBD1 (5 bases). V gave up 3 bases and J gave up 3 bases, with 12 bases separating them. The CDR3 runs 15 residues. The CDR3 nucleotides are TGTGCCAGCAGTTTGGGGGAGGGATTCAATCAGCCCCAGCATTTT. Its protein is CASSLGEGFNQPQHF.

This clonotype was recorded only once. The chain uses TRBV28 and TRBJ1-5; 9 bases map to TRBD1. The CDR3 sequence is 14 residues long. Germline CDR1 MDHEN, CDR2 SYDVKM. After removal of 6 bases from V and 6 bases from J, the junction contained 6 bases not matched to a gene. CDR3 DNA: TGTGCCAGCAGAACCGGACAGGGGAGTCAGCCCCAGCATTTT. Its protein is CASRTGQGSQPQHF.

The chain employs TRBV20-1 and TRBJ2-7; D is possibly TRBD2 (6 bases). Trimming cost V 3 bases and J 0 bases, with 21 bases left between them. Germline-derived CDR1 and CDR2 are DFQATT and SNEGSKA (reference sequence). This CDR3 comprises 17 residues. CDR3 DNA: TGCAGTGCTAGGGCCTTGTCAAGCGGAGGGGTCTCCTACGAGCAGTACTTC. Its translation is CSARALSSGGVSYEQYF.

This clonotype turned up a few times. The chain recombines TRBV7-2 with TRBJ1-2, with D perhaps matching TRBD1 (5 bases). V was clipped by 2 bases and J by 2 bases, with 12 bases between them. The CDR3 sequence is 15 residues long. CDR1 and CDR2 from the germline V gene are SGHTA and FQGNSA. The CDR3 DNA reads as TGTGCCAGCAGCTTAATCCAGGGACTGAACTATGGCTACACCTTC. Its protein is CASSLIQGLNYGYTF.

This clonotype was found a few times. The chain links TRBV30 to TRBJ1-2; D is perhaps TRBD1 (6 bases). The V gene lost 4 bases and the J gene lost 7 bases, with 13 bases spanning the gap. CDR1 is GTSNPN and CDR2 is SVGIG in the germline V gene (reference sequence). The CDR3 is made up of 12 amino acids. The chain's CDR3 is CAWTAGAGGYTF. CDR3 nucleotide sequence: TGTGCCTGGACCGCAGGGGCGGGTGGCTACACCTTC.

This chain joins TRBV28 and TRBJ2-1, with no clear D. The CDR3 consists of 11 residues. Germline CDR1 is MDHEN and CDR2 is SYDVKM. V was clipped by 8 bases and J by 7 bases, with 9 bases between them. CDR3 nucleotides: TGTGCCAGCCAATGGGCAAATGAGCAGTTCTTC. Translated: CASQWANEQFF.

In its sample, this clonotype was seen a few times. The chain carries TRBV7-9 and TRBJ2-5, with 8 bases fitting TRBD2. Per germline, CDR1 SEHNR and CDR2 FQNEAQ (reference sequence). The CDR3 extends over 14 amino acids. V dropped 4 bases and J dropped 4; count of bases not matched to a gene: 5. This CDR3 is CASSSRRGAETQYF. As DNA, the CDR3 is TGTGCCAGCAGCTCCCGGCGGGGGGCAGAGACCCAGTACTTC.

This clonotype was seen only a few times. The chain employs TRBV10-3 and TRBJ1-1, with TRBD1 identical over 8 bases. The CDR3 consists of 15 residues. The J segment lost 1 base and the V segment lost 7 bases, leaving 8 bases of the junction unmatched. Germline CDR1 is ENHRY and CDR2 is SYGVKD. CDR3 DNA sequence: TGTGCCATCAAGCCGGGACAGGCCCCGAACACTGAAGCTTTCTTT. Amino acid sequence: CAIKPGQAPNTEAFF.

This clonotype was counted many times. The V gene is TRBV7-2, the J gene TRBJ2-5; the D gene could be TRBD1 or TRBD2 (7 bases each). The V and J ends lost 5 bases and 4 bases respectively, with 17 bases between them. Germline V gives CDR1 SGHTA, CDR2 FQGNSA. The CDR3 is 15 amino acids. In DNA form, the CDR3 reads TGTGCCAGCAGCACAACTTCAGGGGGGGCAGAGACCCAGTACTTC. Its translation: CASSTTSGGAETQYF.

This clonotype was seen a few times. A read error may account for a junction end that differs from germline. The CDR3 reads CSIGRGYGYTF. The DNA of the CDR3 is TGCTCTATAGGGCGAGGCTATGGCTACACCTTC. This chain links TRBV28 with TRBJ1-2, with no clear D. The germline gives CDR1 MDHEN, CDR2 SYDVKM. The CDR3 sequence is 11 residues long.

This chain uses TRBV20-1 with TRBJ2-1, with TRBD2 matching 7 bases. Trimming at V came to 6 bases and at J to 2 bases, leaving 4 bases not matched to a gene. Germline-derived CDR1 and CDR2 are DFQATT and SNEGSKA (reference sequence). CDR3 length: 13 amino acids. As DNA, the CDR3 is TGCAGTGCGCCTAGCGGAGCCTACAATGAGCAGTTCTTC. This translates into CSAPSGAYNEQFF.

The CDR3 DNA follows: TGCGCCAGCAGCCAAGATTTCGGGGTTTCTAATGAAAAACTGTTTTTT. This encodes CASSQDFGVSNEKLFF. The rearrangement uses TRBV4-1 and TRBJ1-4; D gene ambiguous. The V gene lost 0 bases and the J gene lost 3 bases, with 11 bases spanning the gap. Germline V gene lookup returns CDR1 MGHRA and CDR2 YSYEKL. The CDR3 is 16 amino acids.

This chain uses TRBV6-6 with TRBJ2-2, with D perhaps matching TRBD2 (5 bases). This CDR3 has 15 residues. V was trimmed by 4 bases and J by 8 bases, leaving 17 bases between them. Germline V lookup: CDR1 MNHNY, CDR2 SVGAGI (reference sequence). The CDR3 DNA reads TGTGCCAGCAGTTCCCTAGCCTCCGTCGGGGGGGAGCTGTTTTTT. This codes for CASSSLASVGGELFF.

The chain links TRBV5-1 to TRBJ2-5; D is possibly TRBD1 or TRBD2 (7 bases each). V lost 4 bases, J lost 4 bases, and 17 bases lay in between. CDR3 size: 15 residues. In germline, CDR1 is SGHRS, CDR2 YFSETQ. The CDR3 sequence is CASSSQGGLGETQYF. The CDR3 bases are TGCGCCAGCAGCAGCCAGGGGGGGTTAGGAGAGACCCAGTACTTC.